This T cell receptor beta chain came from a study of PD-L1 blockade in urothelial cancer. Study-level information: In the patient group, about 85% of the roughly 30 were males with bladder-origin urothelial cancer.

The count of this clone is one. Measured with immunoSEQ multiplex PCR; TCRdb has only the in-frame clones, and not every one. Of 24,000 or so clones listed, around nine tenths are singletons. This CDR3 has 12 residues. V was shortened by 0 bases and J by 7 bases, with 4 bases between the two germline ends. The germline V gene encodes CDR1 SGHDT and CDR2 YYEEEE. The chain links TRBV5-6 to TRBJ2-2; no clear D gene. Specimen: PBMCs, collected around atezolizumab (anti-PD-L1) treatment. This receptor was taken from a man aged 50-60 years with urothelial cancer. CDR3 protein: CASSLDFGELFF. For the CDR3, the DNA is TGTGCCAGCAGCTTGGACTTCGGGGAGCTGTTTTTT.